Reported below is one T cell receptor (beta chain). Its target is not known. TCRdb's copy holds only in-frame clones and misses some; the assay was immunoSEQ multiplex PCR. The sample has 25,000 to 35,000 clones, 85% to 95% seen once; the top ten hold about 25%. This entry comes from a study of OX40 agonist ivuxolimab in advanced cancers. On the study more broadly: Patient treatment consisted of intravenous ivuxolimab administration every 2 weeks at 0.01 to 10 mg/kg.

Study-wide findings and caveats: Mean expanded clone counts were higher in CD8+ than CD4+ T cells.

Deletions cut 8 bases from V and 5 bases from J, with 9 bases between. Germline CDR1 and CDR2: SQVTM and ANQGSEA. The CDR3 spans 10 residues. The material was CD4+ or CD8+ T cells sorted from blood, obtained in a trial of the OX40 agonist ivuxolimab. V is TRBV29-1 and J is TRBJ1-1; D gene uncertain. This TCR was recovered from an adult with an advanced solid tumor such as melanoma, head and neck, liver or kidney cancer. CDR3 DNA sequence: TGCAGCCCCCATCGGACTGAAGCTTTCTTT. Translating it yields CSPHRTEAFF.